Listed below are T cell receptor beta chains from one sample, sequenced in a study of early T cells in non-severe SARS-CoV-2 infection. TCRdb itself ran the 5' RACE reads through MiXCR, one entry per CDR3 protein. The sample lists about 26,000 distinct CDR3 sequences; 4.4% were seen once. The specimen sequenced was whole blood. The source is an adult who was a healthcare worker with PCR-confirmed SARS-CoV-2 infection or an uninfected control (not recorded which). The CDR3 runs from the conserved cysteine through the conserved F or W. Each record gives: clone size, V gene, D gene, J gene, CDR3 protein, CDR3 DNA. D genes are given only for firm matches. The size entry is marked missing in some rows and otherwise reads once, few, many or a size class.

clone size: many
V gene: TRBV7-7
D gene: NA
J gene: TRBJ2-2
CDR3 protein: CASSPYSGELFF
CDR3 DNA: TGTGCTAGCAGCCCGTACTCCGGGGAGCTGTTTTTT

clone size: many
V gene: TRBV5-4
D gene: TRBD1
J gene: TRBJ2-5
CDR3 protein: CASTRDRGFSPHQETQYF
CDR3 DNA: TGTGCCAGCACCCGGGACAGGGGTTTTTCCCCGCACCAAGAGACCCAGTACTTC

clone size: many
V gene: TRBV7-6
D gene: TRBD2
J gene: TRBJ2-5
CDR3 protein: CASSPPGLALQETQYF
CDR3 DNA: TGTGCCAGCAGCCCCCCGGGACTAGCGCTTCAAGAGACCCAGTACTTC

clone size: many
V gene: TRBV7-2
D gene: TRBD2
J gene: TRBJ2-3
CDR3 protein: CASSLAGLSTDTQYF
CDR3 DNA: TGTGCCAGCAGTCTAGCGGGACTGAGCACAGATACGCAGTATTTT

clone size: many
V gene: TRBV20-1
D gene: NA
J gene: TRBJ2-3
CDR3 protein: CSARDRNPGFTDTQYF
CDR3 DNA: TGCAGTGCTAGAGATCGGAACCCGGGGTTCACAGATACGCAGTATTTT

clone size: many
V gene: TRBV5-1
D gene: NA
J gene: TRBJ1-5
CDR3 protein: CASSLVPLDSNQPQHF
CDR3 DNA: TGCGCCAGCAGCTTGGTTCCGTTAGATAGCAATCAGCCCCAGCATTTT

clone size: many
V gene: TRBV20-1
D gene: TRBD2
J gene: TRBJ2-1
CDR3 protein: CSARERTSGRHYNEQFF
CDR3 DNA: TGCAGTGCTAGAGAGAGGACTAGCGGGAGGCACTACAATGAGCAGTTCTTC

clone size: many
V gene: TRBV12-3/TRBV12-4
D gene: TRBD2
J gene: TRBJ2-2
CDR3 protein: CASILLAGNTGELFF
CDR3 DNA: TGTGCCAGCATACTCTTAGCGGGGAACACCGGGGAGCTGTTTTTT

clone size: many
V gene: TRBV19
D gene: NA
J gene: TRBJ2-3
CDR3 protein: CASRTRVSSSTDTQYF
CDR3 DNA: TGTGCCAGTAGGACCCGGGTCTCCTCTAGCACAGATACGCAGTATTTT

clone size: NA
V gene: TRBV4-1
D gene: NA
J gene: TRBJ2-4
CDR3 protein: CASSEVFGSIQYF
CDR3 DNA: TGCGCCAGCAGCGAGGTTTTCGGGTCCATTCAGTACTTC

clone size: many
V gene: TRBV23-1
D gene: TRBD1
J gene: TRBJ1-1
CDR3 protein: CASSQSSGQGTPNTEAFF
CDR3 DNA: TGCGCCAGCAGTCAATCTTCTGGACAGGGGACCCCGAACACTGAAGCTTTCTTT